These 5 T cell receptor beta chains were sequenced from one sample in a study of tumor and adjacent non-tumor tissue in lung cancer. No cell sorting was done before RNA was extracted from the tissue. Three rounds of nested PCR, following a modified ARM-PCR protocol, produced the TCRbeta library. MiXCR was run by TCRdb on the multiplex PCR reads, yielding one entry per CDR3 protein. This sample carries approximately 120,000 distinct CDR3 sequences, 75% of them seen once, and the ten largest clones take under 45%. The sequencing sample was made of lung tumor tissue. Source of these receptors: a woman in her sixties with non-small cell lung cancer.

In the case of this clonotype: This could be a read error, since a much larger clone is one nucleotide away. The rearrangement links TRBV10-3 to TRBJ1-4, with a tentative D call TRBD1 (5 bases). The CDR3 has 15 residues. CDR1 is ENHRY, CDR2 SYGVKD, per germline. Trimming removed 2 bases from V and 6 bases from J, with 13 bases in between. CDR3 loop: CAISETRDSHEKLFF. In DNA, the CDR3 is TGTGCCATCAGTGAGACCAGGGACTCACATGAAAAACTGTTTTTT.

A word on this clonotype: A much larger clone lies a single base off, so this may be a read error. The chain carries TRBV20-1 and TRBJ1-2; the D gene is possibly TRBD1 (6 bases). The V gene lost 4 bases and the J gene lost 8 bases, with 17 bases spanning the gap. The CDR3 sequence is 13 residues long. Germline lookup yields CDR1 DFQATT and CDR2 SNEGSKA (reference sequence). Written as DNA, the CDR3 is TGCAGTGCTATAGAGAATACAGGGCAAGGCTACACCTTC. It specifies CSAIENTGQGYTF.

A word on this clonotype: At one end, the junction sequence differs from germline, possibly due to a read error. This chain links TRBV6-1 with TRBJ1-2; 8 positions agree with TRBD1. This CDR3 has 16 residues. Germline V gene lookup returns CDR1 MNHNS and CDR2 SASEGT. The CDR3 protein is CAGSENRDRLNYGYTF. Here the CDR3 DNA reads TGTGCCGGCAGTGAAAACCGGGACAGGCTTAACTATGGCTACACCTTC.

On this clonotype itself: A junction boundary mismatches the germline segment, possibly from a read error. The V gene is TRBV29-1, the J gene TRBJ2-3; no reliable D call. The germline gives CDR1 SQVTM, CDR2 ANQGSEA. The CDR3 is 12 residues long. Here the CDR3 reads CCVTALADTQYF. The CDR3 DNA is TGCTGCGTTACAGCGTTGGCTGATACGCAGTATTTT.

Only a few counts were recorded for this clonotype. Given a much more abundant clone one base away, this may be a read error. V gene TRBV6-6 combines with J gene TRBJ1-2; perhaps TRBD1 as D (5 bases). The germline V gene encodes CDR1 MNHNY and CDR2 SVGAGI (reference sequence). There are 16 residues in the CDR3. CDR3 residues: CASSYSAGRDNYDYTF. CDR3 nucleotides: TGTGCCAGCAGTTACTCGGCAGGGAGGGATAACTATGACTACACCTTC.